What follows are 9 T cell receptor beta chains derived from one specimen sequenced in a study of blood T cell repertoires in COVID-19. Profiling relied on immunoSEQ multiplex PCR, and the TCRdb table lists in-frame clones only, not all of them. Seen here are some 100,000 clones, approximately 92% observed once, and the top ten hold nearly 6.5%. Source material: peripheral blood. The receptor source for this set is a woman aged 55 to 70 with active COVID-19.

This clone was counted once. V is TRBV4-3 and J is TRBJ1-1; TRBD1 matches 7 bases. Germline trimming cut 4 bases from V and 3 bases from J; bases unmatched to any gene: 5. This CDR3 has 14 amino acids. Per the germline V gene, CDR1 is LGHNA and CDR2 is YSLEER. Written as DNA, the CDR3 is TGCGCCAGCAGCCTAACAGGGGTTGACACTGAAGCTTTCTTT. Amino acid sequence: CASSLTGVDTEAFF.

The V call is TRBV28, the J call TRBJ2-2; D gene ambiguous. Germline lookup yields CDR1 MDHEN and CDR2 SYDVKM. The V end was cut by 3 bases, the J end by 6 bases, with 8 bases between. The CDR3 consists of 13 residues. DNA for the CDR3: TGTGCCAGCAGTTTTGCCGGGTCCGGGGAGCTGTTTTTT. Amino acid sequence: CASSFAGSGELFF.

The genes are TRBV7-8 and TRBJ2-5, with 7 bases aligning to TRBD2. The CDR3 is 13 residues long. V gave up 7 bases and J gave up 3 bases; unmatched junction bases: 5. CDR1 is SGHVS, CDR2 FQNEAQ, per germline. The CDR3 protein is CASTGLAEETQYF. Here the CDR3 DNA reads TGTGCCAGCACTGGCCTAGCGGAAGAGACCCAGTACTTC. The entire variable domain, with the rest obtained from reference TRBV7-8 and TRBJ2-5, is as follows: GAGVSQSPRYKVAKRGQDVALRCDPISGHVSLFWYQQALGQGPEFLTYFQNEAQLDKSGLPSDRFFAERPEGSVSTLKIQRTQQEDSAVYLCASTGLAEETQYFGPGTRLLVL.

The J gene is TRBJ2-7, the V gene TRBV5-4; TRBD1 aligns across 8 bases. Looked up from germline, CDR1 is SGHNT and CDR2 is YYREEE (reference sequence). The V and J ends lost 4 bases and 7 bases, in that order; junction bases with no gene match: 13. This CDR3 contains 15 residues. CDR3 region: CASSLEGQASVEQYF. CDR3 nucleotides: TGTGCCAGCAGCCTGGAGGGACAGGCGTCCGTGGAGCAGTACTTC.

This clone occurred once. The V gene is TRBV5-1, the J gene TRBJ1-6, with 10 nucleotides matching TRBD1. The CDR3 has 15 residues. CDR1 and CDR2 (germline): SGHRS, YFSETQ. With 2 bases clipped from V and 6 bases from J, the junction kept 2 bases outside the gene matches. This CDR3 is CASSLRTGGNSPLHF. For the CDR3, the DNA is TGCGCCAGCAGCTTAAGGACAGGGGGTAATTCACCCCTCCACTTT.

The V gene is TRBV5-4, the J gene TRBJ2-1; the match to TRBD2 covers 15 bases. The junction had 10 bases not matched to a gene; V was cut back by 3 bases and J by 9 bases. CDR1 is SGHNT and CDR2 is YYREEE in the germline V gene (reference sequence). This CDR3 contains 17 residues. The chain's CDR3 is CASSYTPGLAGGSEQFF. CDR3 coding DNA: TGTGCCAGCAGCTATACCCCGGGACTAGCGGGAGGAAGTGAGCAGTTCTTC.

This chain connects TRBV28 to TRBJ2-4, with TRBD2 identical over 8 bases. The CDR3 covers 14 residues. Trimming took 2 bases from V and 7 from J; bases not matched to a gene: 4. Germline lookup yields CDR1 MDHEN and CDR2 SYDVKM. The CDR3 nucleotides read TGTGCCAGCAGTTTACGGGGGGGCTCGAACATTCAGTACTTC. This encodes CASSLRGGSNIQYF.

The genes are TRBV28 and TRBJ1-5; maybe TRBD1 (5 bases). CDR3 length equals 15 residues. The germline V gene has CDR1 MDHEN and CDR2 SYDVKM. Trimming shortened V by 6 bases and J by 4 bases, and 16 bases separated the two germline ends. The CDR3 bases are TGTGCCAGCAGGGGCGAACAGGAGCGAAATCAGCCCCAGCATTTT. Amino acid sequence: CASRGEQERNQPQHF. Using reference TRBV28 and TRBJ1-5 for the parts outside the CDR3, the full variable domain is DVKVTQSSRYLVKRTGEKVFLECVQDMDHENMFWYRQDPGLGLRLIYFSYDVKMKEKGDIPEGYSVSREKKERFSLILESASTNQTSMYLCASRGEQERNQPQHFGDGTRLSIL.

This chain connects TRBV7-2 to TRBJ1-5, with D perhaps matching TRBD1 (5 bases). This CDR3 contains 15 residues. Trimming pared 0 bases from V and 4 bases from J, leaving 10 bases between. Germline CDR1 and CDR2: SGHTA and FQGNSA. CDR3 in DNA: TGTGCCAGCAGCTTAGCTGGCAGGGAAAATCAGCCCCAGCATTTT. Translation gives CASSLAGRENQPQHF.